A selection of T cell receptor beta chains follows, all from one sample in a study of identical twins. MiXCR, run by TCRdb on the 5' RACE reads, gives a single entry per CDR3 protein. The data show about 890,000 distinct CDR3 sequences, over 9% seen once. These data were likewise used in another study, on yellow fever vaccine responses in identical twins.

The specimen sequenced was PBMCs. The receptors originated from a young woman in good health. CDR3s include the opening cysteine and the closing phenylalanine or tryptophan. A D gene is named only where the DNA matches it firmly. The size entry is marked missing in some rows and otherwise reads once, few, many or a size class.

>TRBV5-1|many|TRBD2|TRBJ2-3
CASTQAISGNTDTQYF
TGCGCCAGCACCCAGGCGATAAGCGGGAACACAGATACGCAGTATTTT
>TRBV3-1|NA|NA|TRBJ2-1
CASSQVSGNYNEQFF
TGTGCCAGCAGCCAAGTGTCCGGGAATTACAATGAGCAGTTCTTC
>TRBV15|NA|NA|TRBJ1-2
CATSRDYGDYGYTF
TGTGCCACCAGCAGAGATTACGGAGACTATGGCTACACCTTC
>TRBV20-1|few|NA|TRBJ2-4
CSASPYMGSIQYF
TGCAGTGCTAGCCCTTACATGGGGAGCATTCAGTACTTC
>TRBV10-3|NA|TRBD1|TRBJ1-6
CAISFDRGHAPLHF
TGTGCCATCAGTTTCGACAGGGGGCATGCACCCCTCCACTTT
>TRBV5-5|NA|NA|TRBJ1-1
CASSLLPGLGEAFF
TGTGCCAGCAGCTTGTTACCGGGATTGGGTGAAGCTTTCTTT
>TRBV7-9|few|TRBD1|TRBJ2-7
CASSPGQGAVLEQYF
TGTGCCAGCAGCCCAGGACAGGGGGCGGTTTTGGAGCAGTACTTC
>TRBV12-3/TRBV12-4|many|NA|TRBJ2-4
CASSRDRNIQYF
TGTGCCAGCAGCAGGGACCGCAACATTCAGTACTTC
>TRBV9|few|TRBD2|TRBJ2-3
CASSVGPASGGADTQYF
TGTGCCAGCAGCGTAGGCCCGGCTAGCGGGGGAGCAGATACGCAGTATTTT
>TRBV20-1|NA|NA|TRBJ2-5
CSAVFSVGETQYF
TGCAGTGCCGTGTTTTCGGTCGGGGAGACCCAGTACTTC